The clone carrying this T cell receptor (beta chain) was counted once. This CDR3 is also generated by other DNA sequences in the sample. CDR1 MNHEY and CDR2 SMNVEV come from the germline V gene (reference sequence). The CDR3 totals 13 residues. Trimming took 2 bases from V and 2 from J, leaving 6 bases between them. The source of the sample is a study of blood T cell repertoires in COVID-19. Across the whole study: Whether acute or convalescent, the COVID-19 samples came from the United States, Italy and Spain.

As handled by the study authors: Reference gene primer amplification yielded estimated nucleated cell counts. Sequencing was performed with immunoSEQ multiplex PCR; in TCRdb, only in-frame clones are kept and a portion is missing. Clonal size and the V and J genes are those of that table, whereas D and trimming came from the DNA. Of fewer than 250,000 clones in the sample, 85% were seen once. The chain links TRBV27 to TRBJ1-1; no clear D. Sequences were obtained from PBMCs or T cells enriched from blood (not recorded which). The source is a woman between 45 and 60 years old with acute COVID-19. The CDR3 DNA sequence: TGTGCCAGCAGTTTAAACTTAAACACTGAAGCTTTCTTT. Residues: CASSLNLNTEAFF.